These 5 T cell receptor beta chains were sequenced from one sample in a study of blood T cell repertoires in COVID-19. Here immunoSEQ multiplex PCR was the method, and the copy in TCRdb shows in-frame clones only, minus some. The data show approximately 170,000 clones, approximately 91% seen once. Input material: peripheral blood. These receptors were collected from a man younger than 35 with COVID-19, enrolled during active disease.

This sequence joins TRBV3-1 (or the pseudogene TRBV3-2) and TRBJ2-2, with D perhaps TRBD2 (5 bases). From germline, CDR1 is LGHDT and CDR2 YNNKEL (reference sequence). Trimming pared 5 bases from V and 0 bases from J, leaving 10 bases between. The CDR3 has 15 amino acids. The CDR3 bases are TGTGCCAGCAGCACGAGGGCTGCGAACACCGGGGAGCTGTTTTTT. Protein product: CASSTRAANTGELFF.

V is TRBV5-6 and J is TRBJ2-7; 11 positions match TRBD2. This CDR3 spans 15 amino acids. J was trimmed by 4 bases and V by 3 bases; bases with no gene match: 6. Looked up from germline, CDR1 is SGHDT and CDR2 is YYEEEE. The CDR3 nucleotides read TGTGCCAGCAGCTACCGGGTAGCGGGAGGGTACGAGCAGTACTTC. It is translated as CASSYRVAGGYEQYF.

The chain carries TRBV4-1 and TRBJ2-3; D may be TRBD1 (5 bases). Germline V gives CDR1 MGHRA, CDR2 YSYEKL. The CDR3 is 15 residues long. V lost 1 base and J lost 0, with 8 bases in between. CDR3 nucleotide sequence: TGCGCCAGCAGCCAAGTAGGGGTTAGCACAGATACGCAGTATTTT. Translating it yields CASSQVGVSTDTQYF.

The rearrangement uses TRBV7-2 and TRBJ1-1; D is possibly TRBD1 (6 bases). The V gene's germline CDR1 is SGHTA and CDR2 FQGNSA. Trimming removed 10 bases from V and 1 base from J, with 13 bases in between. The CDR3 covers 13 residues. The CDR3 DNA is TGTGCCACAGCACAGGGTTCGAACACTGAAGCTTTCTTT. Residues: CATAQGSNTEAFF.

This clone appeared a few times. CDR3 sequence (DNA): TGTGCCAGCAGCTCTTGGGACAGAGCTTCCTACGAGCAGTACTTC. This gives the protein CASSSWDRASYEQYF. This chain uses TRBV11-2 with TRBJ2-7; TRBD1 matches at 7 bases. V lost 4 bases, J lost 1 base, and 7 bases stayed unmatched. The CDR3 totals 15 residues. CDR1 SGHAT and CDR2 FQNNGV come from the germline V gene. Full variable domain (outside the CDR3, taken from reference TRBV11-2 and TRBJ2-7): EAGVAQSPRYKIIEKRQSVAFWCNPISGHATLYWYQQILGQGPKLLIQFQNNGVVDDSQLPKDRFSAERLKGVDSTLKIQPAKLEDSAVYLCASSSWDRASYEQYFGPGTRLTVT.